One and the same sample provided the 17 T cell receptor beta chains below, sequenced in a study of T cell clonality in common variable immunodeficiency. Profiling relied on immunoSEQ multiplex PCR, and the TCRdb table lists in-frame clones only, not all of them. The sample lists over 30,000 clones, none appearing once, the ten largest making up roughly 3.5%. The sequencing input was peripheral blood mononuclear cells. The receptor source for this set is a person aged 18 to 69 in good health.

Points on this clone: The read gets to within 3 residues of the CDR3 end, and the germline J gene fills in the rest. The chain is built from TRBV5-1 and TRBJ1-1; no clear D gene. Looked up from germline, CDR1 is SGHRS and CDR2 is YFSETQ. The CDR3 totals 16 residues. The V end was cut by 1 base, the J end by 4 bases, with 17 bases between. The CDR3 reads CASSLISSVSGTEAFF. CDR3 bases read: TGCGCCAGCAGCTTGATTTCGTCCGTCTCGGGCACTGAA.

This clone was seen ten or more times. From the germline J gene comes the end of the CDR3, since the read stops 3 residues before it. The V gene is TRBV6-4, the J gene TRBJ2-2; TRBD1 might be the D (6 bases). Trimming pared 8 bases from V and 4 bases from J, leaving 11 bases between. CDR3 length: 13 amino acids. CDR1 and CDR2 (germline): MRHNA, SNTAGT. The CDR3 loop is CASAQGTTGELFF. CDR3 DNA (partial): TGTGCCAGCGCCCAGGGGACCACCGGGGAG.

The sample holds many counts of this clone. Read data end 3 residues before the CDR3 end; the end is taken from the germline J gene. The chain employs TRBV20-1 and TRBJ1-5; TRBD1 matches at 10 bases. The CDR3 has 17 residues. The V gene's germline CDR1 is DFQATT and CDR2 SNEGSKA (reference sequence). The trim removed 3 bases at V and 4 bases at J, leaving 12 bases unmatched. The CDR3 reads CSASASGTGARNQPQHF. The sequenced CDR3 bases are TGCAGTGCTAGCGCCTCCGGGACAGGGGCTAGGAATCAGCCC.

In this sample, this clone turned up many times. The read comes to an end 3 residues before the CDR3 does, leaving the germline J gene to fill in the end. The chain uses TRBV7-9 and TRBJ1-1; 8 bases fit TRBD1. The CDR3 spans 15 residues. The V gene's germline CDR1 is SEHNR and CDR2 FQNEAQ (reference sequence). The CDR3 reads CASSLAQGALFVAFF. Partial CDR3 DNA: TGTGCCAGCAGCTTAGCGCAGGGGGCTCTATTTGTA. Supplemented by reference TRBV7-9 and TRBJ1-1, the full variable domain reads DTGVSQNPRHKITKRGQNVTFRCDPISEHNRLYWYRQTLGQGPEFLTYFQNEAQLEKSRLLSDRFSAERPKGSFSTLEIQRTEQGDSAMYLCASSLAQGALFVAFFGQGTRLTVV.

Turning to this clone: The read gets to within 3 residues of the CDR3 end, and the germline J gene fills in the rest. The gene calls are TRBV19 and TRBJ2-2; 10 bases map to TRBD1. The CDR3 is 15 amino acids. Per the germline V gene, CDR1 is LNHDA and CDR2 is SQIVND (reference sequence). CDR3 residues: CASRMDRGTNEKLFF. Partial CDR3 DNA: TGTGCCAGTAGGATGGACAGGGGGACTAATGAAAAG. Filled out from reference TRBV19 and TRBJ2-2, the complete variable domain reads DGGITQSPKYLFRKEGQNVTLSCEQNLNHDAMYWYRQDPGQGLRLIYYSQIVNDFQKGDIAEGYSVSREKKESFPLTVTSAQKNPTAFYLCASRMDRGTNEKLFFGEGSRLTVL.

This clone showed up just a few times. From the germline J gene comes the end of the CDR3, since the read stops 3 residues before it. The rearrangement links TRBV6-4 to TRBJ2-2, with D unclear. CDR1 MRHNA and CDR2 SNTAGT come from the germline V gene. The CDR3 has 15 residues. Trimming cost V 6 bases and J 4 bases, with 15 bases left between them. CDR3 DNA, as far as it was read: TGTGCCAGCAGGGAAAACAGCTATGGCACCGGGGAG. Protein: CASRENSYGTGE. The complete CDR3 protein is CASRENSYGTGELFF.

This clone was counted ten times or more. The CDR3 is CASTPGQGFYEQYF. Partial CDR3 DNA: TGTGCCAGTACCCCGGGACAAGGGTTCTACGAG. This chain uses TRBV19 with TRBJ2-7; weak D call: TRBD1 (6 bases). With the read ending 3 residues before the CDR3 end, the germline J gene is used to fill in that end. Trimming stripped 7 bases from V and 3 bases from J, with 16 bases between. The germline gives CDR1 LNHDA, CDR2 SQIVND (reference sequence). The CDR3 is 14 amino acids.

CDR3 loop: CSVDLGRSGYTF. The sequenced part of the CDR3 DNA is TGCAGCGTTGATTTGGGCAGGTCCGGC. V is TRBV29-1 and J is TRBJ1-2; D gene unclear. The observed sequence ends 3 residues before the CDR3 terminus, with the missing tail filled in from the germline J gene. The CDR3 contains 12 residues. Per germline, CDR1 SQVTM and CDR2 ANQGSEA.

This clone was observed at least ten times. The CDR3 DNA, read in part, is TGCGCCAGCAGCGCCGGGGTGGGGTTCACAGATACG. This codes for CASSAGVGFTDT. The full CDR3 protein is CASSAGVGFTDTQYF. The chain joins TRBV5-1 to TRBJ2-3, with D perhaps matching TRBD2 (5 bases). The read gets to within 3 residues of the CDR3 end, and the germline J gene fills in the rest. Trimming left V 4 bases short and J 2 bases short, with 14 bases between. The CDR3 spans 15 residues. CDR1 SGHRS and CDR2 YFSETQ come from the germline V gene.

This clone appeared many times. The CDR3 end is not reached by the read, which stops 3 residues before it; the germline J gene fills it in. This chain joins TRBV10-3 and TRBJ1-2, with D maybe TRBD1 (6 bases). The V end lost 2 bases, the J end lost 5 bases, and 12 bases lay between the germline ends. The CDR3 sequence is 14 residues long. Germline lookup yields CDR1 ENHRY and CDR2 SYGVKD. CDR3 amino acids: CAISEGEGGYGYTF. The sequenced part of the CDR3 DNA is TGTGCCATCAGTGAGGGGGAGGGGGGGTATGGC.

This clone was observed many times. Coverage ceases 3 residues before the CDR3 finishes, and the germline J gene fills in the end. The J gene is TRBJ1-6, the V gene TRBV6-1; D possibly corresponds to TRBD1 (5 bases). CDR1 and CDR2 (germline): MNHNS, SASEGT. The CDR3 is 15 residues long. V lost 2 bases, J lost 5 bases, and 10 bases lay in between. CDR3: CASSELDIHNSPLHF. CDR3 DNA (partial): TGTGCCAGCAGTGAACTGGACATACATAATTCACCC.

This clone was detected ten times or more. From the germline J gene comes the end of the CDR3, since the read stops 3 residues before it. The rearrangement joins TRBV19 to TRBJ2-7; 15 bases map to TRBD2. CDR3 length equals 16 residues. With V trimmed by 5 bases and J by 4 bases, 6 bases remained unmatched. From germline, CDR1 is LNHDA and CDR2 SQIVND (reference sequence). The sequenced part of the CDR3 DNA is TGTGCCAGTAGTCCCCGGACTAGCGGGGGGGTGTACGAG. Its translation: CASSPRTSGGVYE. The complete CDR3 protein is CASSPRTSGGVYEQYF.

This clone has ten or more counts. The CDR3 is cut off 3 residues early in the read; its end comes from the germline J gene. J is TRBJ2-5 and V is TRBV10-1; D may be TRBD1 (6 bases). V lost 5 bases and J lost 5, with 15 bases in between. The CDR3 runs 14 residues. From germline, CDR1 is WNHNN and CDR2 SYGVQD (reference sequence). Partial CDR3 DNA: TGCGCCAGCAGTTCGGTAGGGGGTAGGGAGACC. Protein: CASSSVGGRET. The CDR3 in its entirety is CASSSVGGRETQYF.

This clone was seen only a few times. From the germline J gene comes the end of the CDR3, since the read stops 3 residues before it. The V and J genes are TRBV7-6 and TRBJ2-5, with 8 bases matching TRBD2. V shed 4 bases, J shed 4 bases, and the junction held 11 bases outside the gene matches. This CDR3 region has 16 residues. Germline lookup yields CDR1 SGHVS and CDR2 FNYEAQ. CDR3 protein: CASSSEEAGGLETQYF. The CDR3 DNA, read in part, is TGTGCCAGCAGCTCCGAGGAGGCGGGGGGACTAGAGACC.

Comment on this clone: Sequencing ends 3 residues short of the CDR3 end; the germline J gene provides the rest. This chain links TRBV30 with TRBJ1-2, with a tentative D call TRBD1 (5 bases). This CDR3 region has 14 residues. Germline V lookup: CDR1 GTSNPN, CDR2 SVGIG (reference sequence). The part of the CDR3 DNA that was read is TGTGCCTGGGACCGGGGGGAGGCCAAAAACATC. It specifies CAWDRGEAKNI. The whole CDR3 protein reads CAWDRGEAKNIYTF.

There are many counts of this clone. The read terminates 3 residues ahead of where the CDR3 ends, so the germline J gene completes it. The rearrangement joins TRBV20-1 to TRBJ2-1; 9 nucleotides line up with TRBD1. The CDR3 is 14 residues long. Germline V gives CDR1 DFQATT, CDR2 SNEGSKA (reference sequence). With V trimmed by 3 bases and J by 8 bases, 8 bases remained unmatched. The CDR3 DNA, read in part, is TGCAGTGCTAGGGGGGACAGGGAAATCCATGAG. Translated: CSARGDREIHE. The CDR3 in full is CSARGDREIHEQFF.

At least ten counts were recorded for this clone. From the germline J gene comes the end of the CDR3, since the read stops 3 residues before it. The V gene is TRBV20-1, the J gene TRBJ2-1; 8 bases align to TRBD2. The V gene end was trimmed by 3 bases and the J gene end by 2 bases; junction bases not matched to a gene: 6. The germline CDR1 and CDR2 sequences are DFQATT and SNEGSKA (reference sequence). CDR3 length equals 15 residues. CDR3 protein: CSARSERETYNEQFF. The part of the CDR3 DNA that was read is TGCAGTGCTAGGTCCGAGCGGGAGACCTACAATGAG.